Listed below are T cell receptor beta chains from one sample, sequenced in a study of blood T cell repertoires in COVID-19. Data came from immunoSEQ multiplex PCR; TCRdb stores just in-frame clones and leaves some out. Of around 250,000 clones listed, about 83% are singletons. The sequencing input was peripheral blood. Source of these receptors: a man older than 75 with acute or convalescent COVID-19. Both conserved end residues are part of each CDR3. The D gene is left open where the match is weak. Size tells how often a clone was seen (once, few, many) or the class of an expanded clone, and some rows leave it out.

D gene: NA
clone size: NA
J gene: TRBJ2-7
V gene: TRBV18
CDR3 DNA: TGTGCCAGCTCACGTAGGGCCACAGGGTCCTACGAGCAGTACTTC
CDR3 protein: CASSRRATGSYEQYF

D gene: NA
clone size: NA
J gene: TRBJ1-3
V gene: TRBV2
CDR3 DNA: TGTGCCAGCGGAGAAGGAGCCTTAGCAGGAAACACCATATATTTT
CDR3 protein: CASGEGALAGNTIYF

D gene: NA
clone size: NA
J gene: TRBJ1-3
V gene: TRBV10-2
CDR3 DNA: TGCGCCAGCAGTGTGGCAGGCGCCCCTGGAAACACCATATATTTT
CDR3 protein: CASSVAGAPGNTIYF

D gene: NA
clone size: NA
J gene: TRBJ2-3
V gene: TRBV20-1
CDR3 DNA: TGCAGTGCTAGTGACCAAACGCAGTATTTT
CDR3 protein: CSASDQTQYF

D gene: NA
clone size: NA
J gene: TRBJ1-5
V gene: TRBV7-9
CDR3 DNA: TGTGCCAGCAGCCACGACAGCTCCAATCAGCCCCAGCATTTT
CDR3 protein: CASSHDSSNQPQHF

D gene: NA
clone size: NA
J gene: TRBJ2-7
V gene: TRBV27
CDR3 DNA: TGTGCCAGCAGTCCCAGGAATGTTCTGATGTACGAGCAGTACTTC
CDR3 protein: CASSPRNVLMYEQYF

D gene: TRBD1
clone size: NA
J gene: TRBJ2-3
V gene: TRBV19
CDR3 DNA: TGTGCCAGTAGTGCCGGGACAGGCACAGATACGCAGTATTTT
CDR3 protein: CASSAGTGTDTQYF

D gene: NA
clone size: NA
J gene: TRBJ1-1
V gene: TRBV9
CDR3 DNA: TGTGCCAGCAGCGCGGGACTCCCCAACACTGAAGCTTTCTTT
CDR3 protein: CASSAGLPNTEAFF

D gene: TRBD2
clone size: NA
J gene: TRBJ2-7
V gene: TRBV3-1/TRBV3-2
CDR3 DNA: TGTGCCAGCAGACTAGCGGGAGGCGAGCAGTACTTC
CDR3 protein: CASRLAGGEQYF

D gene: NA
clone size: NA
J gene: TRBJ1-2
V gene: TRBV19
CDR3 DNA: TGTGCCAGTAGTAGACAGGAGGCATCATACTATGGCTACACCTTC
CDR3 protein: CASSRQEASYYGYTF

D gene: NA
clone size: once
J gene: TRBJ2-7
V gene: TRBV29-1
CDR3 DNA: TGCAGCGTTGTTTCGGGGTCCGACGAGCAGTACTTC
CDR3 protein: CSVVSGSDEQYF

D gene: NA
clone size: many
J gene: TRBJ2-7
V gene: TRBV27
CDR3 DNA: TGTGCCAGCAGTTTACAGGGAAGAGACGAGCAGTACTTC
CDR3 protein: CASSLQGRDEQYF

D gene: NA
clone size: NA
J gene: TRBJ2-5
V gene: TRBV3-1/TRBV3-2
CDR3 DNA: TGTGCCAGCAGCCAAGATCCCAGGGGAGTGTCGGAGACCCAGTACTTC
CDR3 protein: CASSQDPRGVSETQYF

D gene: TRBD1
clone size: NA
J gene: TRBJ2-5
V gene: TRBV5-6
CDR3 DNA: TGTGCCAGCAAGGCGGGACAGGGGGTCGGGGAGACCCAGTACTTC
CDR3 protein: CASKAGQGVGETQYF

D gene: NA
clone size: NA
J gene: TRBJ1-1
V gene: TRBV2
CDR3 DNA: TGTGCCAGCAGTGAAGCGTTAGGACAGAAAGCTTTCTTT
CDR3 protein: CASSEALGQKAFF

D gene: NA
clone size: once
J gene: TRBJ1-1
V gene: TRBV5-1
CDR3 DNA: TGCGCCAGCAGCCCCACGACAGGCACTGAAGCTTTCTTT
CDR3 protein: CASSPTTGTEAFF

D gene: NA
clone size: once
J gene: TRBJ1-3
V gene: TRBV3-1/TRBV3-2
CDR3 DNA: TGTGCCAGCACCTCCGACAGTCCTGGAAACACCATATATTTT
CDR3 protein: CASTSDSPGNTIYF

D gene: NA
clone size: NA
J gene: TRBJ2-7
V gene: TRBV18
CDR3 DNA: TGTGCCAGCTCACCACCGGGCCAGAAATACGAGCAGTACTTC
CDR3 protein: CASSPPGQKYEQYF

D gene: NA
clone size: NA
J gene: TRBJ2-3
V gene: TRBV21-1
CDR3 DNA: TGTGCCAGCAGCACCGCCGGGACATCTTCTGAGGATACGCAGTATTTT
CDR3 protein: CASSTAGTSSEDTQYF

D gene: TRBD2
clone size: NA
J gene: TRBJ2-3
V gene: TRBV7-2
CDR3 DNA: TGTGCCAGCAGACTAGTAGAGGGACTAGCTACAGATACGCAGTATTTT
CDR3 protein: CASRLVEGLATDTQYF

D gene: TRBD1
clone size: few
J gene: TRBJ1-1
V gene: TRBV28
CDR3 DNA: TGTGCCAGCAGTCGGGGGACAGGAAACACTGAAGCTTTCTTT
CDR3 protein: CASSRGTGNTEAFF

D gene: TRBD1
clone size: NA
J gene: TRBJ2-7
V gene: TRBV6-6
CDR3 DNA: TGTGCCAGCAGCTCCGCCGGGACAGCCTACGAGCAGTACTTC
CDR3 protein: CASSSAGTAYEQYF

D gene: NA
clone size: NA
J gene: TRBJ2-3
V gene: TRBV5-4
CDR3 DNA: TGTGCCAGCAGCTTCCGCGGTAGCGGCACAGATACGCAGTATTTT
CDR3 protein: CASSFRGSGTDTQYF

D gene: NA
clone size: NA
J gene: TRBJ1-2
V gene: TRBV12-3/TRBV12-4
CDR3 DNA: TGTGCCAGCAGTCAGACGGGGGGTGGCTACACCTTC
CDR3 protein: CASSQTGGGYTF

D gene: NA
clone size: NA
J gene: TRBJ2-1
V gene: TRBV10-2
CDR3 DNA: TGCGCCAGCACCGAAGGACAGCGCGGGAATGAGCAGTTCTTC
CDR3 protein: CASTEGQRGNEQFF

D gene: TRBD1
clone size: NA
J gene: TRBJ1-4
V gene: TRBV5-5
CDR3 DNA: TGTGCCAGCAGCTTGAACCCACAGGGGGTGGGCGAAAAACTGTTTTTT
CDR3 protein: CASSLNPQGVGEKLFF

D gene: NA
clone size: NA
J gene: TRBJ2-2
V gene: TRBV9
CDR3 DNA: TGTGCCAGCAGCGGGACTCACATTAACACCGCAACCGGGGAGCTGTTTTTT
CDR3 protein: CASSGTHINTATGELFF

D gene: NA
clone size: NA
J gene: TRBJ1-1
V gene: TRBV27
CDR3 DNA: TGTGCCAGCAGCTCCGGGGAGGGGGTGTGGAACACTGAAGCTTTCTTT
CDR3 protein: CASSSGEGVWNTEAFF

D gene: TRBD2
clone size: NA
J gene: TRBJ2-5
V gene: TRBV4-1
CDR3 DNA: TGCGCCAGCAGCCAAGATCAAGGGGGGACTAGCGGGGCCAAAGAGACCCAGTACTTC
CDR3 protein: CASSQDQGGTSGAKETQYF

D gene: NA
clone size: once
J gene: TRBJ1-5
V gene: TRBV28
CDR3 DNA: TGTGCCAGCATGGGTTCGGCGCGACAGAATCAGCCCCAGCATTTT
CDR3 protein: CASMGSARQNQPQHF

D gene: NA
clone size: NA
J gene: TRBJ2-7
V gene: TRBV29-1
CDR3 DNA: TGCAGCGTTGACGGGGTCAGGGGACACGAGCAGTACTTC
CDR3 protein: CSVDGVRGHEQYF

D gene: NA
clone size: NA
J gene: TRBJ1-5
V gene: TRBV2
CDR3 DNA: TGTGCCAGCAAGGACAGCCCCTCCTCATGGCAGCCCCAGCATTTT
CDR3 protein: CASKDSPSSWQPQHF

D gene: NA
clone size: NA
J gene: TRBJ1-1
V gene: TRBV7-9
CDR3 DNA: TGTGCCAGCAGCTTGGACAGAGAAGCTTTCTTT
CDR3 protein: CASSLDREAFF

D gene: NA
clone size: NA
J gene: TRBJ1-3
V gene: TRBV6-1
CDR3 DNA: TGTGCCAGCAGTGAACAGGGTTCTGGAAACACCATATATTTT
CDR3 protein: CASSEQGSGNTIYF

D gene: NA
clone size: NA
J gene: TRBJ1-1
V gene: TRBV7-2
CDR3 DNA: TGTGCCAGCAGCTTATCGGGCAGGGCCATGAACACTGAAGCTTTCTTT
CDR3 protein: CASSLSGRAMNTEAFF

D gene: NA
clone size: NA
J gene: TRBJ2-3
V gene: TRBV14
CDR3 DNA: TGTGCCAGCAGCTCAGGGTTAGTGGGGTCAGATACGCAGTATTTT
CDR3 protein: CASSSGLVGSDTQYF

D gene: NA
clone size: NA
J gene: TRBJ1-6
V gene: TRBV18
CDR3 DNA: TGTGCCAGCTCAGCCGACAGGAATAATTCACCCCTCCACTTT
CDR3 protein: CASSADRNNSPLHF

D gene: NA
clone size: NA
J gene: TRBJ2-2
V gene: TRBV4-1
CDR3 DNA: TGCGCCAGCAGACATGTACCGATATCCACCGGGGAGCTGTTTTTT
CDR3 protein: CASRHVPISTGELFF

D gene: TRBD1
clone size: NA
J gene: TRBJ2-7
V gene: TRBV9
CDR3 DNA: TGTGCCAGCAGCGTGCTACCTGGGACAGGGTCTAGGGAGCAGTACTTC
CDR3 protein: CASSVLPGTGSREQYF

D gene: TRBD2
clone size: NA
J gene: TRBJ2-7
V gene: TRBV7-2
CDR3 DNA: TGTGCCAGCAGCTTAGAGTACGGAGCGGGGGGCGACGAGCAGTACTTC
CDR3 protein: CASSLEYGAGGDEQYF

D gene: TRBD1
clone size: NA
J gene: TRBJ2-5
V gene: TRBV18
CDR3 DNA: TGTGCCAGCTCACCCACGACAGGGACACAAGAGACCCAGTACTTC
CDR3 protein: CASSPTTGTQETQYF

D gene: TRBD2
clone size: NA
J gene: TRBJ2-3
V gene: TRBV2
CDR3 DNA: TGTGCCAGCAGAAGACTAGCGGGGGCCCAAGATACGCAGTATTTT
CDR3 protein: CASRRLAGAQDTQYF

D gene: NA
clone size: NA
J gene: TRBJ1-1
V gene: TRBV29-1
CDR3 DNA: TGCAGCGTTGATAGACTCGTGAACACTGAAGCTTTCTTT
CDR3 protein: CSVDRLVNTEAFF

D gene: NA
clone size: NA
J gene: TRBJ2-7
V gene: TRBV3-1/TRBV3-2
CDR3 DNA: TGTGCCAGCAGCCAAGATCCCCTCGAGCAGTACTTC
CDR3 protein: CASSQDPLEQYF